This entry concerns a single TCR beta chain. This clone's antigen is unknown. No base-level quality is on record; no much larger clone is a single base apart. Libraries were prepared through the immunoSEQ multiplex PCR assay. Processing in the source paper ran as follows. To diagnose cytomegalovirus status from the catalog of TCR beta chain sequences, a statistical classification framework was built. TCRdb provides this immuneACCESS table in a form limited to in-frame rearrangements. Some clones are lacking; in checked studies, under half of them reflect an unresolved V gene, and why the rest are absent is not known. Clone size and the V and J calls come from that table; the DNA yielded D and trimming. This sample lists around 160,000 clones; about 89% were detected once. The ten biggest clones cover 3% of the sample. The sample comes from a study of cytomegalovirus exposure and HLA in healthy donors (dated by TCRdb to 2017 to 2019). Concerning the study at large: The 500 to 800 repertoires of the first cohort and the roughly 120 validation repertoires were produced on the same platform, according to a later analysis. The study aimed to test whether cataloging public T cell receptors could reveal signatures of past pathogen exposure. High-throughput TCR immunosequencing, statistical association of individual TCRs with disease status, and machine learning were combined to predict cytomegalovirus infection status. In addition to the first cohort of roughly 670 subjects, a separate validation cohort of about 120 different subjects was used.

Separate from the roughly 630-subject first cohort, the validation cohort of about 130 subjects was the group to which the donors belonged. CDR1 and CDR2, per the germline V gene, are SGHVS and FNYEAQ. The trim is 1 base for V and 7 bases for J, with a gap of 7 bases between the germline ends. The CDR3 contains 12 residues, cysteine and phenylalanine counted. Only CDR3 DNA is held: 36 bases, read in frame from base 1. Overall study results and their limits: In the study, around 150 TCR beta chains were listed as associated with cytomegalovirus. The validation cohort had no HLA typing available for a later analysis, so co-occurrence within that cohort was assessed over all 120 or so repertoires. In both the original and validation cohorts, the classifier was reported to diagnose cytomegalovirus status with high specificity and sensitivity. A few of the identified cytomegalovirus-associated TCR beta chains were confirmed in vitro to be specific for cytomegalovirus antigens. The authors suggested that the approach could potentially be generalized to other disease states and immunological phenotypes. In a later analysis, TCRs clustered in the first cohort were found to also tend to co-occur in the roughly 120 validation repertoires, with approximately 93% of cluster scores above 0. Across donors, most TCR sequences were observed very rarely, whereas some public TCRs were present in many individuals.

The clonotype comes from a woman aged 18 to 35 in good health and CMV-seropositive. Material for sequencing was PBMCs. The sequence joins TRBV7-6 to TRBJ1-2, with no D gene named confidently. The CDR3: CASSLDDIGYTF. The bases are TGTGCCAGCAGCTTAGACGACATTGGCTACACCTTC. Outside the CDR3, residues come from the reference TRBV7-6 and TRBJ1-2 proteins, so the full variable domain is: GAGVSQSPRYKVTKRGQDVALRCDPISGHVSLYWYRQALGQGPEFLTYFNYEAQQDKSGLPNDRFSAERPEGSISTLTIQRTEQRDSAMYRCASSLDDIGYTFGSGTRLTVV.